The source of this T cell receptor (beta chain) is a study of T cell responses to AZD1222 COVID-19 vaccine. Overall study findings and caveats: Donors in the cohort were predominantly white British and more often female, and clonal diversity was possibly underestimated. Unmutated regions of variants are reportedly targeted by nearly half of spike-specific TCRs. Seropositivity was recorded at baseline in only a handful of AZD1222 recipients.

CDR1 SEHNR and CDR2 FQNEAQ come from the germline V gene (reference sequence). This CDR3 spans 14 amino acids. With 2 bases removed from V and 6 bases from J, the gap between germline ends came to 13 bases. The data were produced by immunoSEQ multiplex PCR, yet TCRdb's version contains in-frame clones alone and is incomplete. This table holds roughly 120,000 clones, 75% to 90% found once. Concerning this clone itself: Its antigen is undetermined.

The TCR originated in an adult who received the AZD1222 COVID-19 vaccine. Sample: peripheral blood, taken 28 days after the second AZD1222 dose. The chain couples TRBV7-9 to TRBJ1-2; D not certain. CDR3 sequence (DNA): TGTGCCAGCAGCTTATTGACACGCCAAGATGGCTACACCTTC. Translation: CASSLLTRQDGYTF.